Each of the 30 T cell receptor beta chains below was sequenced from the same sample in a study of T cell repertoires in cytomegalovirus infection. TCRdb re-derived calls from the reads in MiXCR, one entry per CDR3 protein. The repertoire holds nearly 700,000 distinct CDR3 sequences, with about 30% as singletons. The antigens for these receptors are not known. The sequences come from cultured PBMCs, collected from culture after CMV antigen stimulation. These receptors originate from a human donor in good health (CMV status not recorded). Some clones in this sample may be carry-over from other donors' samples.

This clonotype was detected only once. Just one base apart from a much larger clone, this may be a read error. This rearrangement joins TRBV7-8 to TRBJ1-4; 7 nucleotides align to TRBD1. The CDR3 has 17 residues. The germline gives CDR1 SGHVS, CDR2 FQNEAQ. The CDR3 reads CVSSYDDRAATNEKLFF. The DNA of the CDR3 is TGTGTCAGCAGCTACGACGACAGGGCCGCAACTAATGAAAAACTGTTTTTT. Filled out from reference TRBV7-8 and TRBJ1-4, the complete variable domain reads GAGVSQSPRYKVAKRGQDVALRCDPISGHVSLFWYQQALGQGPEFLTYFQNEAQLDKSGLPSDRFFAERPEGSVSTLKIQRTQQEDSAVYLCVSSYDDRAATNEKLFFGSGTQLSVL.

CDR3 nucleotides: TGCAGTGCTACCTCGACTAGCGGGGGTTCCCTCTACAATGAGCAGTTCTTC. Residues: CSATSTSGGSLYNEQFF. V gene TRBV20-1 combines with J gene TRBJ2-1, with 12 bases identical to TRBD2. This CDR3 has 17 amino acids. CDR1 DFQATT and CDR2 SNEGSKA come from the germline V gene (reference sequence). V lost 4 bases, J lost 3 bases, and 10 bases stayed unmatched.

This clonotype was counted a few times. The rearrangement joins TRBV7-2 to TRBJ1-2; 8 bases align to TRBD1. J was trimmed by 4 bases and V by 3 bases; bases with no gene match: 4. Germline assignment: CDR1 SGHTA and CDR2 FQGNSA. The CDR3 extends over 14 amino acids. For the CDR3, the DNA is TGTGCCAGCAGCTTTGGGGGACAGGCCTATGGCTACACCTTC. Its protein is CASSFGGQAYGYTF.

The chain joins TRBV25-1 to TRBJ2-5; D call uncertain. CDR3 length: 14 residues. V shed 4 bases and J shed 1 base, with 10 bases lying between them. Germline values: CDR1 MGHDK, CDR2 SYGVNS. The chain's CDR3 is CASSGTAGQETQYF. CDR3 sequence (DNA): TGTGCCAGCAGTGGGACGGCCGGCCAAGAGACCCAGTACTTC.

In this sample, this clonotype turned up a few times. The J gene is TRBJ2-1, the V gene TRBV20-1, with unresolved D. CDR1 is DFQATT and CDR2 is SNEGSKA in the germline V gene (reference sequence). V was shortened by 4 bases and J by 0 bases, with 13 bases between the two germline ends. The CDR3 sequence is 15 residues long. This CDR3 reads CSATLKGHSYNEQFF. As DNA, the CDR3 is TGCAGTGCTACCCTAAAAGGGCACTCCTACAATGAGCAGTTCTTC.

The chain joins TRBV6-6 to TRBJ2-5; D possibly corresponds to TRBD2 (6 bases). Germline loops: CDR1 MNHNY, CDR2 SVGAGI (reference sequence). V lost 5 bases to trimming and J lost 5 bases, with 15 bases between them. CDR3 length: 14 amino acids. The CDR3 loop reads CASSDFGGRETQYF. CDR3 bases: TGTGCCAGCAGTGATTTCGGGGGACGGGAGACCCAGTACTTC.

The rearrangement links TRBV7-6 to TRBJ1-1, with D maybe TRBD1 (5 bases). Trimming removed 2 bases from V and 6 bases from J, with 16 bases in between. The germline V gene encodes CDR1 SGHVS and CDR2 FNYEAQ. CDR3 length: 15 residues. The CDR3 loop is CASSLFIQGLPEAFF. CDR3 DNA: TGTGCCAGCAGCTTATTTATCCAGGGTCTTCCTGAAGCTTTCTTT.

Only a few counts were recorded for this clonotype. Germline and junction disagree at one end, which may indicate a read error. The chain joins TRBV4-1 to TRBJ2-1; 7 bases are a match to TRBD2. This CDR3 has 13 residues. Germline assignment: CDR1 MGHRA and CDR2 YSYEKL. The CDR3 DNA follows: TGTGCCAGCAGCCAAGCGGGATACAATGAGCAGTTCTTC. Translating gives CASSQAGYNEQFF.

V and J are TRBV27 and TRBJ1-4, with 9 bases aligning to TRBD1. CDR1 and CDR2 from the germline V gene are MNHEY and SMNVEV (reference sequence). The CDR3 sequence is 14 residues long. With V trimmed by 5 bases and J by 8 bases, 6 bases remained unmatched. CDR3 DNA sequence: TGTGCCAGCAGTACCGGACAGGGGTGGGAAAAACTGTTTTTT. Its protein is CASSTGQGWEKLFF.

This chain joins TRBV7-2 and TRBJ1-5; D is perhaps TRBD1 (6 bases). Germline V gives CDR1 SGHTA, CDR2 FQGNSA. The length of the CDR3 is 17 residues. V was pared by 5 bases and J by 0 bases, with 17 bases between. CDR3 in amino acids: CASSLGWDTYSNQPQHF. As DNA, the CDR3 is TGTGCCAGCAGCCTAGGGTGGGACACTTATAGCAATCAGCCCCAGCATTTT.

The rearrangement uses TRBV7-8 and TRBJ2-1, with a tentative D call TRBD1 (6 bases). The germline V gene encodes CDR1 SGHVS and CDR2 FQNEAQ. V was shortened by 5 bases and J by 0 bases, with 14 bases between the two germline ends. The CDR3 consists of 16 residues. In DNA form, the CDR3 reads TGTGCCAGCAGCGCAGACAGGATTAGCTCCTACAATGAGCAGTTCTTC. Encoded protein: CASSADRISSYNEQFF.

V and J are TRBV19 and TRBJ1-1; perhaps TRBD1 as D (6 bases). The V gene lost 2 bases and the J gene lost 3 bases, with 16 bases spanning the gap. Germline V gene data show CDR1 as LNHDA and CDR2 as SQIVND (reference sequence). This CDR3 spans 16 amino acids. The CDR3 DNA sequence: TGTGCCAGTAGTATATTCCGGGACATAAGTTACACTGAAGCTTTCTTT. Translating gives CASSIFRDISYTEAFF.

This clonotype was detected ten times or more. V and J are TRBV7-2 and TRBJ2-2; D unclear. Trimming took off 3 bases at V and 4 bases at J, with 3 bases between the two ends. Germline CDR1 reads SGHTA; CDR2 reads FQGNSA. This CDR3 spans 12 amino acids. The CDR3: CASSFLTGELFF. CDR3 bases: TGTGCCAGCAGCTTCCTCACCGGGGAGCTGTTTTTT.

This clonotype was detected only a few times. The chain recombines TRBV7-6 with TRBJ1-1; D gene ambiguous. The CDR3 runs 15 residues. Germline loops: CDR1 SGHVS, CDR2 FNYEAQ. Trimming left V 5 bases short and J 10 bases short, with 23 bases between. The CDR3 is CASSTSLRSGIGAFF. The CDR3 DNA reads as TGTGCCAGCAGCACGAGCCTTAGGTCCGGGATAGGAGCTTTCTTT.

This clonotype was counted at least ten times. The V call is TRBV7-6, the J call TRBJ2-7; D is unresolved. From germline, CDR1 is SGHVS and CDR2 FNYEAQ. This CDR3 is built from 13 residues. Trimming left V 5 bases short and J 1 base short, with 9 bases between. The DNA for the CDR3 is TGTGCCAGCAGCCCTACGAATTCCTACGAGCAGTACTTC. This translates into CASSPTNSYEQYF. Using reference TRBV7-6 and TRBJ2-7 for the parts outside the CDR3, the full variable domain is GAGVSQSPRYKVTKRGQDVALRCDPISGHVSLYWYRQALGQGPEFLTYFNYEAQQDKSGLPNDRFSAERPEGSISTLTIQRTEQRDSAMYRCASSPTNSYEQYFGPGTRLTVT.

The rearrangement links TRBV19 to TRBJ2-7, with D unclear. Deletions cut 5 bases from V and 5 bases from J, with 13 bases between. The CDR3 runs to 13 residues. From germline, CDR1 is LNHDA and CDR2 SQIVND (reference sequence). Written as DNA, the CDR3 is TGTGCCAGTAGTGTGGGTTGGCTGGACGAGCAGTACTTC. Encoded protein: CASSVGWLDEQYF.

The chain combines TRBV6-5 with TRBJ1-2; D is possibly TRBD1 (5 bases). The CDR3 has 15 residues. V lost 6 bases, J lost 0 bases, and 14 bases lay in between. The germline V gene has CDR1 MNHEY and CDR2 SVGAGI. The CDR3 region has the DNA TGTGCCAGCAGATTACCCGGGACGGCTAACTATGGCTACACCTTC. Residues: CASRLPGTANYGYTF.

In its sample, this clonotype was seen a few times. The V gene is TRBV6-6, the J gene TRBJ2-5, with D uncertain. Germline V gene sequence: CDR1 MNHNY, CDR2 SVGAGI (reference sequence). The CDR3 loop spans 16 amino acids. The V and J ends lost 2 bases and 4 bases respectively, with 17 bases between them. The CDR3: CASSYVIWVKGETQYF. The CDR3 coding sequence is TGTGCCAGCAGTTACGTCATCTGGGTAAAGGGAGAGACCCAGTACTTC.

CDR3 nucleotide sequence: TGCAGTGCAACAGGGACTCAAGAGACCTTC. Its protein product is CSATGTQETF. V gene TRBV20-1 combines with J gene TRBJ1-2, with D maybe TRBD1 (6 bases). Germline assignment: CDR1 DFQATT and CDR2 SNEGSKA (reference sequence). The CDR3 runs 10 residues. V was trimmed by 6 bases and J by 14 bases, leaving 16 bases between them.

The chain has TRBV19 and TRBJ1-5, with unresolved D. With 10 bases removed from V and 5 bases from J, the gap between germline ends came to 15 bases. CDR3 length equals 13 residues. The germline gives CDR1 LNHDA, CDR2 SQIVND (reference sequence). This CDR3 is CATSARVYQPQHF. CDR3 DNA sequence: TGTGCCACCTCGGCTAGGGTCTATCAGCCCCAGCATTTT.

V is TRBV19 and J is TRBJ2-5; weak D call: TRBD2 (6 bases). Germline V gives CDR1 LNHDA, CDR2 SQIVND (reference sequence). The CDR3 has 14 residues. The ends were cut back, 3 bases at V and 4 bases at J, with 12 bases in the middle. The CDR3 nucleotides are TGTGCCAGTAGTATGGGGGGACTCGTAGAGACCCAGTACTTC. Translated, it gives CASSMGGLVETQYF.

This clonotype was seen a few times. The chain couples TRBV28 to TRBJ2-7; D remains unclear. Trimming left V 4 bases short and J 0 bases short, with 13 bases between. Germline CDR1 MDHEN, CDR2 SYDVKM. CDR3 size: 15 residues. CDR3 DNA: TGTGCCAGCAGTTCCCCCCCAAAATCCTCCTACGAGCAGTACTTC. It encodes CASSSPPKSSYEQYF.

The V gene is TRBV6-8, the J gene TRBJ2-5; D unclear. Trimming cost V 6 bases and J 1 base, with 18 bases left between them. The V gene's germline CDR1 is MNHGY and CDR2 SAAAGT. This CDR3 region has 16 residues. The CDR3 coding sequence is TGTGCCAGCAGCTTGACTGTAAGAGCCACCCAAGAGACCCAGTACTTC. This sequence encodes CASSLTVRATQETQYF.

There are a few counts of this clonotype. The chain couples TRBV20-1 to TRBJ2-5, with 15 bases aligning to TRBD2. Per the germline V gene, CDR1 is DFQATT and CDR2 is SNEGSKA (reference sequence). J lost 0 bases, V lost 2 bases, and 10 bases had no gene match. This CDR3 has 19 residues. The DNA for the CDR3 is TGCAGTGCTAGAACTAATCCGGGACTAGCGGGGGGTTACCAAGAGACCCAGTACTTC. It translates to CSARTNPGLAGGYQETQYF.

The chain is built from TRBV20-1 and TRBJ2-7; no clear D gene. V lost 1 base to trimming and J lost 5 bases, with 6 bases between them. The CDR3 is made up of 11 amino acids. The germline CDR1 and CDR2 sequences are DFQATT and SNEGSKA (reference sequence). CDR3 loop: CSARVVDEQYF. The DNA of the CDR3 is TGCAGTGCTAGAGTGGTAGACGAGCAGTACTTC.

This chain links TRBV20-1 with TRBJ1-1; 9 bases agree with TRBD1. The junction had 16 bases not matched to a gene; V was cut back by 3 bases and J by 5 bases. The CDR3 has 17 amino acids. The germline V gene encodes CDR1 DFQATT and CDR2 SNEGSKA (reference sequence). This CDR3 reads CSARLWDRVLGSTEAFF. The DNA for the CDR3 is TGCAGTGCTAGGCTATGGGACAGGGTTCTTGGATCGACTGAAGCTTTCTTT.

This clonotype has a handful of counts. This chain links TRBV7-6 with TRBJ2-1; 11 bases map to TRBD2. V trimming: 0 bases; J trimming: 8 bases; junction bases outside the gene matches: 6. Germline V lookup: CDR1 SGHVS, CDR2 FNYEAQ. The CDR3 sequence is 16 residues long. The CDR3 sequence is CASSLALAGGGDEQFF. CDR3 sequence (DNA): TGTGCCAGCAGCTTAGCGCTAGCGGGAGGTGGGGATGAGCAGTTCTTC.

In DNA form, the CDR3 reads TGTGCCAGCAGTTTATTTGGCGGAGGAGAGACCCAGTACTTC. Amino acids: CASSLFGGGETQYF. This chain joins TRBV27 and TRBJ2-5, with D possibly TRBD2 on 5 matching bases. Between the trimmed V and J ends, which lost 1 base and 4 bases, there was a span of 10 bases. The germline CDR1 and CDR2 sequences are MNHEY and SMNVEV (reference sequence). The CDR3 runs 14 residues.

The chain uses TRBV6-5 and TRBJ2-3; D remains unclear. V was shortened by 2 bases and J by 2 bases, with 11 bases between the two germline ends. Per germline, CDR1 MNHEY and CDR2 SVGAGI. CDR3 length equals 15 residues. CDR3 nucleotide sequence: TGTGCCAGCAGTTACAGGGATAGACTCACAGATACGCAGTATTTT. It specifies CASSYRDRLTDTQYF.

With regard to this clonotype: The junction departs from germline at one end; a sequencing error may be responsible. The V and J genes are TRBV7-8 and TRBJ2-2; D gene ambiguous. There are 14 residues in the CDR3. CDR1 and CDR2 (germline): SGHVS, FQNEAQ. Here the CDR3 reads CASGLPSNIGELFF. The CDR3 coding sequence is TGTGCCAGCGGCTTACCTAGTAACATCGGGGAGCTGTTTTTT.